This TCR beta chain was captured in a study of OX40 agonist ivuxolimab in advanced cancers. In the study overall: It was ivuxolimab, an agonistic anti-OX40 (CD134) antibody, that patients were treated with. A mean age of roughly 62 years, range roughly 20 to 90, was recorded, and roughly 83% were male.

V lost 2 bases, J lost 0 bases, and 2 bases stayed unmatched. Per germline, CDR1 SGDLS and CDR2 YYNGEE. The CDR3 contains 15 residues. Whole-study results and caveats: On average, CD8+ T cells had more expanded clones than CD4+.

The method was immunoSEQ multiplex PCR; TCRdb's version includes in-frame clones alone and lacks a portion of them. Of some 83,000 clones listed, 90% to 95% are singletons. This clone was seen only once. Its specificity is unknown. The input for sequencing was CD4+ or CD8+ T cells sorted from blood, taken in a trial of the OX40 agonist ivuxolimab. The clonotype originates from an adult with an advanced solid tumor such as melanoma, head and neck, liver or kidney cancer. The chain joins TRBV9 to TRBJ2-3; 8 bases fit TRBD2. The CDR3 loop is CASSVASGSTDTQYF. CDR3 sequence (DNA): TGTGCCAGCAGCGTGGCTAGCGGGAGCACAGATACGCAGTATTTT.